Below are 20 T cell receptor beta chains sequenced from a single sample in a study of T cells after yellow fever vaccination. TCRdb reprocessed the 5' RACE reads via MiXCR and lists one record per CDR3 protein. The sample consists of roughly 340,000 distinct CDR3 sequences, 3.5% to 4.5% of them appearing once. This specimen was PBMCs, taken 5 days after the yellow fever booster vaccination. Receptors were obtained from a man between 18 and 29 years old who received the YFV17D yellow fever vaccine.

This clonotype was recorded a few times. The chain employs TRBV12-3 or TRBV12-4 and TRBJ2-4, with 8 bases that match TRBD2. The CDR3 is made up of 17 amino acids. The V gene end was trimmed by 3 bases and the J gene end by 0 bases; junction bases not matched to a gene: 7. CDR3 coding DNA: TGTGCCAGCAGTTTGTCGGGAGCGGGGGCAGCCAAAAACATTCAGTACTTC. It translates to CASSLSGAGAAKNIQYF.

This clonotype appeared many times. The chain links TRBV5-1 to TRBJ2-1; the match to TRBD2 covers 8 bases. The length of the CDR3 is 15 residues. Germline V gives CDR1 SGHRS, CDR2 YFSETQ. With 1 base clipped from V and 2 bases from J, the junction kept 2 bases outside the gene matches. For the CDR3, the DNA is TGCGCCAGCAGCTTGACTAGCGGAACCTACAATGAGCAGTTCTTC. This sequence encodes CASSLTSGTYNEQFF.

CDR3 in DNA: TGTGCCAGCAGTTTAAGGTCAACCAACTATGGCTACACCTTC. Translating it yields CASSLRSTNYGYTF. The genes are TRBV12-3 or TRBV12-4 and TRBJ1-2; no firm D call. V gave up 2 bases and J gave up 2 bases, with 9 bases separating them. The CDR3 extends over 14 amino acids.

There are many counts of this clonotype. This sequence joins TRBV4-1 and TRBJ2-5, with 7 bases lining up with TRBD1. The CDR3 consists of 15 residues. V shed 4 bases, J shed 5 bases, and the junction held 10 bases outside the gene matches. CDR1 is MGHRA, CDR2 YSYEKL, per germline. CDR3 nucleotide sequence: TGCGCCAGCAGCCCCCAAACTAGGGGGCTTGAGACCCAGTACTTC. Translating it yields CASSPQTRGLETQYF.

This clonotype was observed a handful of times. The chain joins TRBV27 to TRBJ1-1, with TRBD1 identical over 7 bases. The V and J ends lost 2 bases and 3 bases, in that order; junction bases with no gene match: 3. This CDR3 has 14 amino acids. Per germline, CDR1 MNHEY and CDR2 SMNVEV (reference sequence). This CDR3 is CASSLGTVHTEAFF. The CDR3 region has the DNA TGTGCCAGCAGTTTAGGGACAGTGCACACTGAAGCTTTCTTT.

This clonotype was seen at least ten times. The V call is TRBV27, the J call TRBJ1-1, with TRBD1 matching 7 bases. The ends lost 6 bases at V and 3 bases at J; junction bases unmatched: 10. The CDR3 covers 15 residues. Germline-derived CDR1 and CDR2 are MNHEY and SMNVEV (reference sequence). In DNA form, the CDR3 reads TGTGCCAGCAGAGTTCAGACAGGGTGGGACACTGAAGCTTTCTTT. The encoded protein is CASRVQTGWDTEAFF.

This clonotype was observed a handful of times. The chain is built from TRBV7-9 and TRBJ1-6; D is perhaps TRBD1 (5 bases). Germline lookup yields CDR1 SEHNR and CDR2 FQNEAQ (reference sequence). The V gene lost 8 bases and the J gene lost 6 bases, with 11 bases spanning the gap. This CDR3 is 13 amino acids long. CDR3 region: CASGYQGNSPLHF. CDR3 nucleotides: TGTGCCAGCGGGTATCAGGGTAATTCACCCCTCCACTTT.

This clonotype was seen at least ten times. The chain joins TRBV12-3 or TRBV12-4 to TRBJ2-1, with D perhaps matching TRBD2 (5 bases). The CDR3 runs 15 residues. V shed 8 bases and J shed 10 bases, with 24 bases lying between them. The CDR3 DNA reads TGTGCCAGCGTCTCTTCTCGCGGTGGCGGGCGAGAGCAGTTCTTC. It codes for CASVSSRGGGREQFF.

This clonotype showed up just a few times. J is TRBJ2-7 and V is TRBV29-1, with D uncertain. The germline V gene encodes CDR1 SQVTM and CDR2 ANQGSEA. Trimming left V 1 base short and J 2 bases short, with 18 bases between. The CDR3 has 16 residues. The CDR3 sequence is CSVEGGLASLTYEQYF. The CDR3, as DNA: TGCAGCGTTGAAGGAGGATTGGCCTCCTTGACCTACGAGCAGTACTTC.

This clonotype has a count of ten or more. The chain recombines TRBV1 with TRBJ2-3. TRBV1 is recorded as a pseudogene. The CDR3 contains 12 residues. Written as DNA, the CDR3 is TGCACCAGCCGACTTGGGGAAGATACGCAGTATTTT. This translates into CTSRLGEDTQYF.

CDR3: CASSLGFSNGETQYF. Written as DNA, the CDR3 is TGTGCCAGCAGCTTAGGGTTTAGCAACGGGGAGACCCAGTACTTC. V is TRBV7-2 and J is TRBJ2-5; D remains ambiguous. The V gene's germline CDR1 is SGHTA and CDR2 FQGNSA. Trimming took 1 base from V and 5 from J, leaving 14 bases between them. The CDR3 has 15 amino acids.

At least ten counts were recorded for this clonotype. This rearrangement joins TRBV11-2 to TRBJ2-1, with D uncertain. Germline V gives CDR1 SGHAT, CDR2 FQNNGV. Trimming removed 7 bases from V and 6 bases from J, with 10 bases in between. The CDR3 runs to 12 residues. The CDR3, as DNA: TGTGCCAGCATCGGACCTCTCAATGAGCAGTTCTTC. It is translated as CASIGPLNEQFF.

The chain has TRBV4-1 and TRBJ2-3, with 12 positions matching TRBD2. Trimming took 2 bases from V and 4 from J; bases not matched to a gene: 13. CDR1 MGHRA and CDR2 YSYEKL come from the germline V gene. The CDR3 sequence is 19 residues long. The CDR3, as DNA: TGCGCCAGCAGCCAACCATACAAGAGGCTAGCGGGGGGGCCAGATACGCAGTATTTT. Amino acid sequence: CASSQPYKRLAGGPDTQYF.

The rearrangement joins TRBV29-1 to TRBJ1-1; perhaps TRBD1 as D (6 bases). This CDR3 comprises 14 residues. The germline V and J ends were trimmed by 5 bases and 5 bases, with 18 bases remaining between them. Germline loops: CDR1 SQVTM, CDR2 ANQGSEA. CDR3 in amino acids: CSVPWGAGSTEAFF. CDR3 coding DNA: TGCAGCGTTCCGTGGGGGGCAGGAAGTACTGAAGCTTTCTTT.

This clonotype was detected a few times. This chain joins TRBV18 and TRBJ2-5, with TRBD1 as a possible D gene (6 bases). The CDR3 loop spans 18 amino acids. Germline CDR1 KGHSH, CDR2 LQKENI. Trimming pared 1 base from V and 2 bases from J, leaving 20 bases between. The DNA for the CDR3 is TGTGCCAGCTCACCACAAGGAGCAGGGGTGTCGTCGCAAGAGACCCAGTACTTC. It specifies CASSPQGAGVSSQETQYF.

The CDR3, as DNA: TGCAGCGTTGCCGAGGGGCAGGGGAACACTGAAGCTTTCTTT. Translated: CSVAEGQGNTEAFF. V is TRBV29-1 and J is TRBJ1-1, with D possibly being TRBD1 (5 bases). Per germline, CDR1 SQVTM and CDR2 ANQGSEA. The CDR3 runs to 14 residues. V lost 4 bases to trimming and J lost 1 base, with 13 bases between them.

This clonotype was observed a handful of times. V is TRBV29-1 and J is TRBJ1-5; no clear D. Germline CDR1 SQVTM, CDR2 ANQGSEA. This CDR3 has 14 amino acids. V gave up 6 bases and J gave up 4 bases, with 16 bases separating them. The CDR3 bases are TGCAGCGTAGCCGTGGACGGGAAAAATCAGCCCCAGCATTTT. Protein sequence: CSVAVDGKNQPQHF.

In this sample, this clonotype turned up a few times. The chain recombines TRBV7-6 with TRBJ2-2; D gene ambiguous. The length of the CDR3 is 18 residues. CDR1 SGHVS and CDR2 FNYEAQ come from the germline V gene. V was shortened by 2 bases and J by 4 bases, with 20 bases between the two germline ends. In DNA form, the CDR3 reads TGTGCCAGCAGCTTATTCTCGGCCCCGAAGTTGGGCACCGGGGAGCTGTTTTTT. Its translation: CASSLFSAPKLGTGELFF.

There are a few counts of this clonotype. The V gene is TRBV10-3, the J gene TRBJ2-3, with TRBD2 identical over 11 bases. Trimming at V came to 11 bases and at J to 6 bases, leaving 10 bases not matched to a gene. Germline V gene data show CDR1 as ENHRY and CDR2 as SYGVKD. This CDR3 is built from 14 residues. The CDR3 region has the DNA TGTGCCGCAAAACCGGGACTAGCGGCGGATACGCAGTATTTT. Translated: CAAKPGLAADTQYF.

This clonotype was detected many times. This rearrangement joins TRBV29-1 to TRBJ2-7; TRBD1 matches 8 bases. There are 13 residues in the CDR3. Trimming took 7 bases from V and 2 from J; bases not matched to a gene: 7. CDR1 and CDR2 from the germline V gene are SQVTM and ANQGSEA. The CDR3 is CSAMDRDTYEQYV. The CDR3 region has the DNA TGCAGCGCCATGGACAGGGACACCTACGAGCAGTACGTC.